What follows are 30 T cell receptor beta chains derived from one specimen sequenced in a study of T cell responses to AZD1222 COVID-19 vaccine. Libraries were prepared by immunoSEQ multiplex PCR; TCRdb keeps only in-frame clonotypes and omits some of them. Seen here are around 100,000 clones, about 90% observed once, and the top ten hold 1.5% to 2%. Sequenced here: peripheral blood, sampled on day 0 of AZD1222 vaccination. The source is an adult in good health.

The rearrangement uses TRBV27 and TRBJ2-1; TRBD1 aligns across 7 bases. CDR1 and CDR2 from the germline V gene are MNHEY and SMNVEV (reference sequence). V gave up 3 bases and J gave up 9 bases; unmatched junction bases: 2. The CDR3 loop spans 12 amino acids. Here the CDR3 DNA reads TGTGCCAGCAGTTTTTCAGGGGGTGAGCAGTTCTTC. Protein product: CASSFSGGEQFF.

This clone was found a few times. V and J are TRBV15 and TRBJ1-2; TRBD1 agrees at 7 bases. J lost 5 bases, V lost 4 bases, and 10 bases had no gene match. Germline V lookup: CDR1 LNHNV, CDR2 YYDKDF (reference sequence). CDR3 length: 15 residues. The DNA of the CDR3 is TGTGCCACCAGCATGGGACAGTCGGCATCTTATGGCTACACCTTC. Its protein product is CATSMGQSASYGYTF.

The chain joins TRBV28 to TRBJ2-7; weak D call: TRBD2 (6 bases). V shed 6 bases and J shed 0 bases, with 12 bases lying between them. In germline, CDR1 is MDHEN, CDR2 SYDVKM. This CDR3 spans 14 amino acids. This CDR3 is CASRAGGTSYEQYF. The CDR3 nucleotides read TGTGCCAGCAGGGCGGGCGGGACCTCCTACGAGCAGTACTTC. Full variable domain (outside the CDR3, taken from reference TRBV28 and TRBJ2-7): DVKVTQSSRYLVKRTGEKVFLECVQDMDHENMFWYRQDPGLGLRLIYFSYDVKMKEKGDIPEGYSVSREKKERFSLILESASTNQTSMYLCASRAGGTSYEQYFGPGTRLTVT.

The J gene is TRBJ2-2, the V gene TRBV4-1, with 7 positions matching TRBD1. Per the germline V gene, CDR1 is MGHRA and CDR2 is YSYEKL. The CDR3 totals 15 residues. The J segment lost 3 bases and the V segment lost 1 base, leaving 2 bases of the junction unmatched. In DNA form, the CDR3 reads TGCGCCAGCAGCCAAGGGACAGGCCACACCGGGGAGCTGTTTTTT. Translating it yields CASSQGTGHTGELFF.

The chain is built from TRBV7-9 and TRBJ2-1, with 12 bases that match TRBD2. Germline V gene lookup returns CDR1 SEHNR and CDR2 FQNEAQ (reference sequence). J was trimmed by 6 bases and V by 5 bases; bases with no gene match: 11. This CDR3 comprises 17 residues. CDR3 protein: CASSPIGRTSGTNEQFF. CDR3 nucleotide sequence: TGTGCCAGCAGCCCAATAGGGAGGACTAGCGGGACCAATGAGCAGTTCTTC.

The chain uses TRBV19 and TRBJ2-4; D might be TRBD1 or TRBD2, each matching 5 bases. The CDR3 spans 15 residues. Trimming shortened V by 7 bases and J by 0 bases, and 13 bases separated the two germline ends. Per the germline V gene, CDR1 is LNHDA and CDR2 is SQIVND (reference sequence). In nucleotides, the CDR3 is TGTGCCAGTAATAGGGGACGCCTAGCCAAAAACATTCAGTACTTC. Residues: CASNRGRLAKNIQYF.

This clone has more than one count but fewer than ten. The V and J genes are TRBV7-2 and TRBJ2-7; 8 bases align to TRBD2. V shed 4 bases, J shed 2 bases, and the junction held 10 bases outside the gene matches. CDR1 and CDR2 (germline): SGHTA, FQGNSA. CDR3 length: 16 residues. DNA for the CDR3: TGTGCCAGCAGCTCTACACTAGCGGTAACGACCTACGAGCAGTACTTC. It encodes CASSSTLAVTTYEQYF.

The V and J genes are TRBV28 and TRBJ2-1, with a tentative D call TRBD2 (6 bases). Germline V CDR1 and CDR2: MDHEN, SYDVKM. V was clipped by 7 bases and J by 6 bases, with 19 bases between them. The CDR3 loop spans 15 amino acids. CDR3 region: CASTSLVAGPNEQFF. CDR3 in DNA: TGTGCCAGCACCTCTCTGGTGGCGGGGCCCAATGAGCAGTTCTTC. The full variable domain, completed using reference TRBV28 and TRBJ2-1, is DVKVTQSSRYLVKRTGEKVFLECVQDMDHENMFWYRQDPGLGLRLIYFSYDVKMKEKGDIPEGYSVSREKKERFSLILESASTNQTSMYLCASTSLVAGPNEQFFGPGTRLTVL.

This clone was recorded once. The chain employs TRBV6-1 and TRBJ1-3, with 7 nucleotides matching TRBD1. The CDR3 is 17 amino acids. V was clipped by 3 bases and J by 0 bases; unmatched bases: 8. CDR1 MNHNS and CDR2 SASEGT come from the germline V gene. The CDR3 sequence is CASSEGDSSFSGNTIYF. CDR3 in DNA: TGTGCCAGCAGTGAGGGGGACAGCTCATTCTCTGGAAACACCATATATTTT.

This chain uses TRBV7-3 with TRBJ1-6; 7 bases fit TRBD1. The CDR3 has 14 residues. Germline V gene lookup returns CDR1 SGHTA and CDR2 FQGTGA. V shed 5 bases, J shed 7 bases, and the junction held 5 bases outside the gene matches. The CDR3 is CASSPGTANSPLHF. The CDR3 DNA is TGTGCCAGCAGCCCAGGGACAGCAAATTCACCCCTCCACTTT.

This clone came up once. The chain couples TRBV2 to TRBJ2-5; perhaps TRBD2 as D (6 bases). Germline CDR1 reads SNHLY; CDR2 reads FYNNEI. The V end was cut by 1 base, the J end by 2 bases, with 20 bases between. The CDR3 has 18 amino acids. The CDR3 is CASSEGGTREWAQETQYF. The CDR3 bases are TGTGCCAGCAGTGAAGGGGGAACACGGGAGTGGGCTCAAGAGACCCAGTACTTC.

The chain is built from TRBV27 and TRBJ1-2; D perhaps matches TRBD1 (6 bases). The germline CDR1 and CDR2 sequences are MNHEY and SMNVEV (reference sequence). This CDR3 has 14 residues. Trimming cost V 8 bases and J 8 bases, with 21 bases left between them. The CDR3 sequence: CASGYQGNGHGYTF. CDR3 DNA: TGTGCCAGCGGCTACCAGGGGAATGGCCACGGCTACACCTTC.

V is TRBV28 and J is TRBJ1-3, with TRBD1 identical over 7 bases. CDR3 length equals 15 residues. Germline loops: CDR1 MDHEN, CDR2 SYDVKM. The junction had 4 bases not matched to a gene; V was cut back by 5 bases and J by 0 bases. The CDR3 loop reads CASSRTGVSGNTIYF. CDR3 DNA: TGTGCCAGCAGTCGTACAGGGGTCTCTGGAAACACCATATATTTT.

The V and J genes are TRBV3-1 (or the pseudogene TRBV3-2) and TRBJ1-5; D gene unclear. The V and J ends lost 10 bases and 4 bases respectively, with 11 bases between them. The CDR3 runs to 12 residues. Germline CDR1 and CDR2: LGHDT and YNNKEL (reference sequence). The CDR3 protein is CATGRDNQPQHF. The DNA of the CDR3 is TGTGCCACCGGACGAGATAATCAGCCCCAGCATTTT.

The chain carries TRBV15 and TRBJ2-3, with D tentatively TRBD2 (6 bases). Trimming shortened V by 2 bases and J by 0 bases, and 12 bases separated the two germline ends. CDR1 is LNHNV and CDR2 is YYDKDF in the germline V gene (reference sequence). The CDR3 covers 16 residues. The CDR3 spells CATSRFDGGSTDTQYF. CDR3 DNA sequence: TGTGCCACCAGCAGATTTGACGGGGGAAGCACAGATACGCAGTATTTT.

Only a few counts were recorded for this clone. The V call is TRBV21-1, the J call TRBJ2-5. TRBV21-1 is a listed pseudogene. The CDR3 extends over 17 amino acids. The CDR3 DNA follows: TGTGCCAGCAGCAAAGGGGATCTTAGAGACGGACAAGAGACCCAGTACTTC. It translates to CASSKGDLRDGQETQYF.

The CDR3 loop reads CASSYSNYKNTGELFF. The CDR3 region has the DNA TGTGCCAGCAGTTACTCGAACTACAAGAACACCGGGGAGCTGTTTTTT. The chain couples TRBV6-5 to TRBJ2-2; the D is unclear. Germline loops: CDR1 MNHEY, CDR2 SVGAGI. V was trimmed by 0 bases and J by 1 base, leaving 9 bases between them. The CDR3 is 16 residues long.

The chain combines TRBV5-5 with TRBJ1-5; 7 nucleotides align to TRBD1. The CDR3 covers 14 residues. In germline, CDR1 is SGHKS, CDR2 YYEKEE (reference sequence). Losses at the gene ends were 3 bases for V and 4 bases for J; bases not matched to a gene: 4. CDR3 amino acids: CASSSGTENQPQHF. Written as DNA, the CDR3 is TGTGCCAGCAGCTCCGGGACAGAGAATCAGCCCCAGCATTTT.

Remarks on this clone: Other DNA sequences in the same sample also yield this CDR3. The chain carries TRBV3-1 (or the pseudogene TRBV3-2) and TRBJ1-3; TRBD1 matches 7 bases. J lost 1 base, V lost 4 bases, and 4 bases had no gene match. CDR1 is LGHDT, CDR2 YNNKEL, per germline (reference sequence). This CDR3 is 15 amino acids long. CDR3 in amino acids: CASSLGQASGNTIYF. The CDR3 DNA reads as TGTGCCAGCAGCCTAGGACAGGCATCTGGAAACACCATATATTTT.

The chain employs TRBV14 and TRBJ1-2, with D possibly TRBD1 on 6 matching bases. V lost 0 bases and J lost 8, with 22 bases in between. The germline V gene has CDR1 SGHDN and CDR2 FVKESK. The CDR3 contains 17 residues. CDR3: CASSQEGSTGRAEGYTF. The CDR3 DNA sequence: TGTGCCAGCAGCCAAGAAGGATCGACAGGACGAGCAGAGGGCTACACCTTC.

A note on this clone: At one of its ends the junction is not consistent with the germline gene, which may arise from a read error. The chain couples TRBV5-8 to TRBJ1-2; 7 bases match TRBD1. The CDR3 extends over 12 amino acids. CDR1 is SGHTS and CDR2 is YDEGEE in the germline V gene. CDR3 DNA: TGTGCCAGCAGCTTGGAGGGGGCTCGGGGATTCTTC. It yields the protein CASSLEGARGFF.

The CDR3 DNA reads as TGTGCCAGCACCTCTAGAGGGGCTAGAAACATTCAGTACTTC. Amino acids: CASTSRGARNIQYF. The chain links TRBV5-5 to TRBJ2-4, with D perhaps matching TRBD1 or TRBD2 (5 bases each). The CDR3 contains 14 residues. Trimming cost V 6 bases and J 6 bases, with 16 bases left between them. CDR1 and CDR2 from the germline V gene are SGHKS and YYEKEE (reference sequence). The full variable domain, its missing parts supplied by reference TRBV5-5 and TRBJ2-4, is DAGVTQSPTHLIKTRGQQVTLRCSPISGHKSVSWYQQVLGQGPQFIFQYYEKEERGRGNFPDRFSARQFPNYSSELNVNALLLGDSALYLCASTSRGARNIQYFGAGTRLSVL.

This chain joins TRBV19 and TRBJ2-1; TRBD1 agrees at 7 bases. V dropped 3 bases and J dropped 5; count of bases not matched to a gene: 4. Germline assignment: CDR1 LNHDA and CDR2 SQIVND (reference sequence). The CDR3 is 14 residues long. The CDR3 DNA sequence: TGTGCCAGTAGTATCCGGGACAGAAACAATGAGCAGTTCTTC. Encoded protein: CASSIRDRNNEQFF.

This sequence joins TRBV6-1 and TRBJ2-3; D gene unclear. The CDR3 is made up of 14 amino acids. Trimming stripped 2 bases from V and 3 bases from J, with 9 bases between. Germline loops: CDR1 MNHNS, CDR2 SASEGT. The CDR3 spells CASSENFFTDTQYF. The CDR3 DNA reads as TGTGCCAGCAGTGAAAACTTTTTTACAGATACGCAGTATTTT.

The J gene is TRBJ1-1, the V gene TRBV9, with 12 bases aligning to TRBD1. CDR3 length: 13 amino acids. Trimming cost V 5 bases and J 6 bases; bases outside gene matches: 2. CDR1 and CDR2 (germline): SGDLS, YYNGEE. Here the CDR3 reads CASRGQGAAEAFF. CDR3 nucleotide sequence: TGTGCCAGCAGGGGACAGGGGGCTGCTGAAGCTTTCTTT.

The V call is TRBV18, the J call TRBJ1-1, with 9 bases aligning to TRBD1. The CDR3 extends over 18 amino acids. V trimming: 2 bases; J trimming: 0 bases; junction bases outside the gene matches: 10. The V gene's germline CDR1 is KGHSH and CDR2 LQKENI. Here the CDR3 DNA reads TGTGCCAGCTCACCATACAGGGGGCAATTAAAGGTGAACACTGAAGCTTTCTTT. Its translation: CASSPYRGQLKVNTEAFF.

The chain carries TRBV10-2 and TRBJ1-6; D is perhaps TRBD1 (6 bases). V gave up 4 bases and J gave up 7 bases, with 14 bases separating them. This CDR3 is 15 amino acids long. Looked up from germline, CDR1 is WSHSY and CDR2 is SAAADI. The CDR3 nucleotides are TGCGCCAGCAGTGCCCGGACAGTCACCAATTCACCCCTCCACTTT. Translating gives CASSARTVTNSPLHF.

This sequence joins TRBV19 and TRBJ1-5; TRBD1 might be the D (5 bases). The V end was cut by 7 bases, the J end by 7 bases, with 14 bases between. The CDR3 is 13 residues long. Germline-derived CDR1 and CDR2 are LNHDA and SQIVND (reference sequence). Written as DNA, the CDR3 is TGTGCCAGTACCTGGGGGGAGCTACAGCCCCAGCATTTT. Amino acids: CASTWGELQPQHF.

The V gene is TRBV3-1 (or the pseudogene TRBV3-2), the J gene TRBJ2-1; D is uncertain. The germline V gene encodes CDR1 LGHDT and CDR2 YNNKEL (reference sequence). This CDR3 has 12 amino acids. Trimming removed 1 base from V and 8 bases from J, with 6 bases in between. In DNA, the CDR3 is TGTGCCAGCAGCCAAGCACGGCATGAGCAGTTCTTC. It yields the protein CASSQARHEQFF.

The chain uses TRBV5-4 and TRBJ2-3; 8 bases align to TRBD2. This CDR3 is 17 amino acids long. CDR1 SGHNT and CDR2 YYREEE come from the germline V gene (reference sequence). V lost 1 base to trimming and J lost 3 bases; unmatched junction nucleotides: 10. CDR3 in amino acids: CASSLIGGRRGTDTQYF. The DNA of the CDR3 is TGTGCCAGCAGCTTGATCGGCGGGAGGAGGGGAACAGATACGCAGTATTTT.